This TCR beta chain was documented in a study of identical twins. This CDR3 comprises 15 residues. The junction had 8 bases not matched to a gene; V was cut back by 6 bases and J by 1 base. A note on this clonotype: As yet, its antigen is unknown.

TCRdb reprocessed the 5' RACE reads via MiXCR and lists one record per CDR3 protein. The sample gives some 440,000 distinct CDR3 sequences, 24% of which show up once; roughly 2.8% is in the top ten. Findings of the study overall: Out-of-frame alpha sequences shared by twins were enriched for low generation probability. Insertions were reduced in abundant cord blood beta clonotypes but not in memory repertoires.

The same sample was also studied in work on T cells expressing NK-cell markers. In that study: The CD3+CD56-NKG2C+ fraction was also led by these clonotypes in four donors.

This TCR derives from a woman between 18 and 29 years old in good health. V usage is TRBV12-3 or TRBV12-4 and J usage is TRBJ1-2; 7 bases map to TRBD1. Source material: CD4+ T cells sorted from blood. The CDR3: CASSPRGGVNYGYTF. As DNA, the CDR3 is TGTGCCAGCAGCCCCAGGGGGGGAGTTAACTATGGCTACACCTTC.